Sequencing of this T cell receptor beta chain was carried out in a study of T cells in Graves' hyperthyroidism and ophthalmopathy. The table lists this clonotype with many counts. As yet, its antigen is unknown. Diagnosing involved the use of clinical symptoms, serum thyroxine and TRAb, thyroid ultrasound and orbital computed tomography. General study results and limits: Onset of ophthalmopathy came a median 6.5 months after the model predicted it.

Amplification targeted TCR beta CDR3 regions from RNA transcripts. The primer set for the first-round RT-PCR of the TCR CDR3 was HTBI. TCRdb itself ran the multiplex PCR reads through MiXCR, one entry per CDR3 protein. Of a few hundred thousand distinct CDR3 sequences in the sample, around 20% are singletons; the top ten hold about 50%. The sample was blood. This clonotype was sampled from a woman between 50 and 59 years old with Graves' hyperthyroidism.

CDR3 protein: CASSSSGKSYNEQFF. The CDR3 region has the DNA TGTGCCAGCAGTTCTAGCGGAAAGTCCTACAATGAGCAGTTCTTC. The chain couples TRBV28 to TRBJ2-1, with TRBD2 identical over 7 bases. The CDR3 runs to 15 residues. Looked up from germline, CDR1 is MDHEN and CDR2 is SYDVKM. Trimming took 4 bases from V and 1 from J; bases not matched to a gene: 4.